Given below is one T cell receptor (beta chain) in context. The method was immunoSEQ multiplex PCR; TCRdb's version includes in-frame clones alone and lacks a portion of them. The table records about 220,000 clones, 82% of them present only once. This sample is part of a study of blood T cell repertoires in COVID-19. Study members were between about 18 and 95 years old and lived in fewer than 30 US regions. The recovered donors of Cohort 3 showed two negative PCRs, clearance, or symptom resolution. The length of the CDR3 is 14 residues. After removal of 2 bases from V and 10 bases from J, the junction contained 3 bases not matched to a gene. Germline V lookup: CDR1 SNHLY, CDR2 FYNNEI.

The clonotype was recovered from a man aged 35 to 55 who had recovered from COVID-19. The chain employs TRBV2 and TRBJ1-6, with 9 bases aligning to TRBD1. The material sequenced was PBMCs or T cells enriched from blood (not recorded which). The CDR3 bases are TGTGCCAGCAGTGAAAGGGACAGGGTGTCACCCCTCCACTTT. Protein sequence: CASSERDRVSPLHF.